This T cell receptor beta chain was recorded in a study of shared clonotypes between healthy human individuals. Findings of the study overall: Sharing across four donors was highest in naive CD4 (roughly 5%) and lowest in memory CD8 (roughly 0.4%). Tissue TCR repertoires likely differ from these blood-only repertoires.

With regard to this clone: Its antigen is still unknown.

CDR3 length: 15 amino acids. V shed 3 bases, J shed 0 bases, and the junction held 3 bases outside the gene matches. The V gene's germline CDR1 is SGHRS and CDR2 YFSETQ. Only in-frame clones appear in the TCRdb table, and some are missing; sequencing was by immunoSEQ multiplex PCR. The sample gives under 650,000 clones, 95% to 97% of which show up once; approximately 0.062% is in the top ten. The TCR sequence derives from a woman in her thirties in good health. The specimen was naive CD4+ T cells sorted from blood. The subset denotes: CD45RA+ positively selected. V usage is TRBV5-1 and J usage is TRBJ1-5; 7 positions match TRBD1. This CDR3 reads CASSSTGNSNQPQHF. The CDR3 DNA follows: TGCGCCAGCAGCTCGACAGGGAATAGCAATCAGCCCCAGCATTTT.